The 22 T cell receptor beta chains presented below share a single source sample, sequenced in a study of PD-1 blockade in mismatch repair-deficient tumors. Libraries were prepared by immunoSEQ multiplex PCR; TCRdb keeps only in-frame clonotypes and omits some of them. The repertoire includes just under 65,000 clones, around 89% of them detected once, and approximately 15% sits in the top ten. The starting material was peripheral blood, obtained 52 weeks after starting pembrolizumab. All receptors derive from an adult with mismatch repair-deficient cancer.

The rearrangement links TRBV4-3 to TRBJ2-7, with D perhaps TRBD1 (5 bases). CDR1 is LGHNA, CDR2 YSLEER, per germline. The CDR3 consists of 13 residues. V lost 0 bases and J lost 5, with 8 bases in between. CDR3 loop: CASSQDVGDEQYF. CDR3 bases: TGCGCCAGCAGCCAAGATGTAGGGGACGAGCAGTACTTC.

The chain couples TRBV5-1 to TRBJ2-7; 8 bases fit TRBD2. CDR1 SGHRS and CDR2 YFSETQ come from the germline V gene. Trimming removed 3 bases from V and 1 base from J; junction bases left unmatched: 9. The CDR3 has 16 residues. The CDR3 protein is CASSSAGSGGSYEQYF. The CDR3 DNA reads TGCGCCAGCAGCTCCGCGGGGTCGGGAGGGTCCTACGAGCAGTACTTC.

The sample holds one count of this clone. The gene calls are TRBV27 and TRBJ2-1, with 8 bases fitting TRBD2. CDR3 size: 17 residues. CDR1 MNHEY and CDR2 SMNVEV come from the germline V gene (reference sequence). After removal of 5 bases from V and 0 bases from J, the junction contained 9 bases not matched to a gene. This chain's CDR3 is CASSPLGLASSYNEQFF. DNA for the CDR3: TGTGCCAGCAGTCCCCTAGGACTAGCTAGCTCCTACAATGAGCAGTTCTTC.

The V and J genes are TRBV28 and TRBJ2-7, with D possibly TRBD2 on 6 matching bases. Per the germline V gene, CDR1 is MDHEN and CDR2 is SYDVKM. This CDR3 is 14 amino acids long. The V end lost 3 bases, the J end lost 2 bases, and 11 bases lay between the germline ends. CDR3 in DNA: TGTGCCAGCAGTTTTAGCGGAAGTCCCTACGAGCAGTACTTC. It translates to CASSFSGSPYEQYF.

The chain carries TRBV27 and TRBJ2-3, with 10 bases lining up with TRBD2. The germline V gene encodes CDR1 MNHEY and CDR2 SMNVEV (reference sequence). The CDR3 has 23 residues. After removal of 1 base from V and 0 bases from J, the junction contained 22 bases not matched to a gene. The DNA of the CDR3 is TGTGCCAGCAGTTTATTTACTTCCCCCATTCTAGCGGGAGAGTTAGCTAGCACAGATACGCAGTATTTT. It codes for CASSLFTSPILAGELASTDTQYF.

The rearrangement links TRBV2 to TRBJ2-7; D remains unclear. The CDR3 contains 13 residues. V lost 5 bases and J 7 bases, leaving 15 bases between the germline ends. Per the germline V gene, CDR1 is SNHLY and CDR2 is FYNNEI. Written as DNA, the CDR3 is TGTGCCAGCAGTTGGGTTAGCTCGGGTGAGCAGTACTTC. Amino acids: CASSWVSSGEQYF.

There are a few counts of this clone. The genes are TRBV7-9 and TRBJ2-7; TRBD2 is a possible D gene (5 bases). Trimming pared 5 bases from V and 5 bases from J, leaving 13 bases between. Germline CDR1 reads SEHNR; CDR2 reads FQNEAQ (reference sequence). The length of the CDR3 is 13 residues. CDR3 region: CASSGGLVNEQYF. The DNA for the CDR3 is TGTGCCAGCAGCGGTGGACTCGTCAACGAGCAGTACTTC.

The V call is TRBV5-1, the J call TRBJ2-3; 10 nucleotides match TRBD2. The length of the CDR3 is 16 residues. Germline assignment: CDR1 SGHRS and CDR2 YFSETQ. The V gene end was trimmed by 0 bases and the J gene end by 4 bases; junction bases not matched to a gene: 5. The CDR3 DNA reads as TGCGCCAGCAGCTTGGGAGCGGGAGGGCCCCCAGATACGCAGTATTTT. Protein sequence: CASSLGAGGPPDTQYF.

The genes are TRBV6-1 and TRBJ1-1; 7 nucleotides line up with TRBD1. V shed 11 bases, J shed 7 bases, and the junction held 7 bases outside the gene matches. Germline V gene lookup returns CDR1 MNHNS and CDR2 SASEGT. The length of the CDR3 is 11 residues. CDR3 region: CAAHRGFEAFF. The CDR3 coding sequence is TGTGCCGCGCACAGGGGTTTTGAAGCTTTCTTT.

This chain uses TRBV2 with TRBJ2-1; TRBD2 matches 9 bases. CDR3 size: 17 residues. Germline CDR1 SNHLY, CDR2 FYNNEI. Trimming cost V 3 bases and J 7 bases; bases outside gene matches: 13. CDR3 coding DNA: TGTGCCAGCAGTGACCTAAAGACTAGCGGTTCTGGGAATGAGCAGTTCTTC. As protein: CASSDLKTSGSGNEQFF.

Here the CDR3 reads CASSLAGGELFF. The CDR3, as DNA: TGTGCCAGCAGCCTAGCAGGCGGGGAGCTGTTTTTT. The chain couples TRBV6-6 to TRBJ2-2, with D possibly matching TRBD2 (5 bases). V gave up 6 bases and J gave up 7 bases, with 9 bases separating them. Germline lookup yields CDR1 MNHNY and CDR2 SVGAGI (reference sequence). The CDR3 has 12 amino acids.

This clone was recorded only once. This sequence joins TRBV7-2 and TRBJ1-2; no clear D. Trimming cost V 5 bases and J 3 bases, with 19 bases left between them. Germline V gene lookup returns CDR1 SGHTA and CDR2 FQGNSA. CDR3 length: 16 amino acids. The CDR3 is CASSPYRPPDHYGYTF. CDR3 nucleotide sequence: TGTGCCAGCAGCCCGTACCGTCCCCCCGACCACTATGGCTACACCTTC.

The CDR3 reads CATSGLYAGELFF. CDR3 DNA sequence: TGTGCCACCTCGGGACTTTACGCCGGGGAGCTGTTTTTT. The chain uses TRBV27 and TRBJ2-2; TRBD2 is a possible D gene (6 bases). Germline values: CDR1 MNHEY, CDR2 SMNVEV (reference sequence). CDR3 length equals 13 residues. The ends were cut back, 10 bases at V and 6 bases at J, with 15 bases in the middle.

The chain employs TRBV5-1 and TRBJ2-4; 7 bases match TRBD1. The V gene's germline CDR1 is SGHRS and CDR2 YFSETQ. Trimming removed 4 bases from V and 0 bases from J; junction bases left unmatched: 4. The CDR3 is 15 residues long. The CDR3 spells CASSHGTVAKNIQYF. CDR3 nucleotides: TGCGCCAGCAGCCACGGGACAGTAGCCAAAAACATTCAGTACTTC.

This rearrangement joins TRBV7-2 to TRBJ2-7, with 7 bases aligning to TRBD2. In germline, CDR1 is SGHTA, CDR2 FQGNSA. J was trimmed by 5 bases and V by 2 bases; bases with no gene match: 9. The CDR3 consists of 15 residues. The CDR3 DNA reads as TGTGCCAGCAGCTTACTAGCAGCGGGACTCCACGAGCAGTACTTC. Its translation: CASSLLAAGLHEQYF.

The chain recombines TRBV13 with TRBJ1-1; a possible D gene is TRBD1 (6 bases). The CDR3 is 14 residues long. V shed 5 bases and J shed 1 base, with 11 bases lying between them. From germline, CDR1 is PRHDT and CDR2 FYEKMQ (reference sequence). Here the CDR3 reads CASSPLQGNTEAFF. The CDR3 nucleotides read TGTGCCAGCAGCCCCCTACAGGGGAACACTGAAGCTTTCTTT.

The chain combines TRBV19 with TRBJ2-7, with D tentatively TRBD1 (6 bases). Germline-derived CDR1 and CDR2 are LNHDA and SQIVND (reference sequence). CDR3 length: 14 amino acids. Trimming shortened V by 7 bases and J by 1 base, and 14 bases separated the two germline ends. CDR3 DNA sequence: TGTGCCAGTAAAATTGGTCAGGGGTCCTACGAGCAGTACTTC. Translating gives CASKIGQGSYEQYF.

V usage is TRBV5-1 and J usage is TRBJ2-3; TRBD2 aligns across 11 bases. Losses at the gene ends were 1 base for V and 7 bases for J; bases not matched to a gene: 5. The CDR3 contains 15 residues. CDR1 is SGHRS, CDR2 YFSETQ, per germline. CDR3 amino acids: CASSLLAGGANTQYF. The DNA of the CDR3 is TGCGCCAGCAGCTTGCTAGCGGGAGGCGCTAATACGCAGTATTTT.

The rearrangement joins TRBV30 to TRBJ2-5, with TRBD2 as a possible D gene (7 bases). CDR3 length: 12 residues. Germline V CDR1 and CDR2: GTSNPN, SVGIG (reference sequence). The V end lost 5 bases, the J end lost 5 bases, and 12 bases lay between the germline ends. In nucleotides, the CDR3 is TGTGCCTGGCGGGGGGCCGGTGAGACCCAGTACTTC. Translating it yields CAWRGAGETQYF.

CDR3 in amino acids: CAISEWVNTEAFF. CDR3 nucleotides: TGTGCCATCAGTGAGTGGGTGAACACTGAAGCTTTCTTT. The gene calls are TRBV10-3 and TRBJ1-1, with D hard to call. CDR1 ENHRY and CDR2 SYGVKD come from the germline V gene. Trimming removed 1 base from V and 0 bases from J, with 3 bases in between. This CDR3 has 13 residues.

This sequence joins TRBV2 and TRBJ2-7, with D tentatively TRBD1 or TRBD2 (5 bases each). The germline CDR1 and CDR2 sequences are SNHLY and FYNNEI. The CDR3 length is 13 residues. The V gene lost 2 bases and the J gene lost 6 bases, with 11 bases spanning the gap. In nucleotides, the CDR3 is TGTGCCAGCAGTGAACTGAGGGGCGGCGAGCAGTACTTC. As protein: CASSELRGGEQYF.

The chain links TRBV6-6 to TRBJ2-1; D unresolved. V lost 5 bases and J lost 9, with 11 bases in between. Germline V gene data show CDR1 as MNHNY and CDR2 as SVGAGI (reference sequence). The CDR3 loop spans 12 amino acids. CDR3 coding DNA: TGTGCCAGCAGTGAGATCGGTGGTGAGCAGTTCTTC. As protein: CASSEIGGEQFF.